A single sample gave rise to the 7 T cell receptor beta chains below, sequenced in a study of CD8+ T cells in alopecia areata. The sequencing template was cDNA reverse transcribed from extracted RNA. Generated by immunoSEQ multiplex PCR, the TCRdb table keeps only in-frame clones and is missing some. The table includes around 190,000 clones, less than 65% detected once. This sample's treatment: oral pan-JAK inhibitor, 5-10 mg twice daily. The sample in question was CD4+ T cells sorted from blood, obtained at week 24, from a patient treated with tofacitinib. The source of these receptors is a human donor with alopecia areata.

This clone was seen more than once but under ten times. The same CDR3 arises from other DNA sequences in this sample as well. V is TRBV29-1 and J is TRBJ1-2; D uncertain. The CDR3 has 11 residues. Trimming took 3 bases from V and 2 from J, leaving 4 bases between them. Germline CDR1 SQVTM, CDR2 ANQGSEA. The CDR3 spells CSVDRNYGYTF. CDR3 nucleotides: TGCAGCGTTGACAGAAACTATGGCTACACCTTC.

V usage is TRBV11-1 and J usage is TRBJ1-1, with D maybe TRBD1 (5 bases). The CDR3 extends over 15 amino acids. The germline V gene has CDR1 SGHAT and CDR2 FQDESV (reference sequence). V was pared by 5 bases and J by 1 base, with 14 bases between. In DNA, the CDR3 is TGTGCCAGCAGCCTTCCGACGGGGACGAACACTGAAGCTTTCTTT. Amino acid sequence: CASSLPTGTNTEAFF.

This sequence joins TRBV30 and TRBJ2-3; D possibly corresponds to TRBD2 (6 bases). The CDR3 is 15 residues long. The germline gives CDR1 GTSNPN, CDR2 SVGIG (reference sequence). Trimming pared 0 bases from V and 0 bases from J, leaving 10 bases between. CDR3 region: CAWSVGSGSTDTQYF. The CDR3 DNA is TGTGCCTGGAGTGTGGGTAGCGGAAGCACAGATACGCAGTATTTT.

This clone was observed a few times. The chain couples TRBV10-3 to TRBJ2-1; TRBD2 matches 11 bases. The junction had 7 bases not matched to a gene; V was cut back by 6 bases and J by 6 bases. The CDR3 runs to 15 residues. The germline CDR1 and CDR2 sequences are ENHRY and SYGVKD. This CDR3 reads CAIRGLSGGANEQFF. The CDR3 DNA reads TGTGCCATCAGGGGACTTAGCGGGGGGGCCAATGAGCAGTTCTTC.

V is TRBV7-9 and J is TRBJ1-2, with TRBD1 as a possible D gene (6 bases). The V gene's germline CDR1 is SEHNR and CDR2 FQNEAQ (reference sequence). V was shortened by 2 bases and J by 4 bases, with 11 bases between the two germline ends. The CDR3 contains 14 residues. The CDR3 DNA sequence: TGTGCCAGCAGCTTACCTGGGGGCGGCTATGGCTACACCTTC. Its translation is CASSLPGGGYGYTF.

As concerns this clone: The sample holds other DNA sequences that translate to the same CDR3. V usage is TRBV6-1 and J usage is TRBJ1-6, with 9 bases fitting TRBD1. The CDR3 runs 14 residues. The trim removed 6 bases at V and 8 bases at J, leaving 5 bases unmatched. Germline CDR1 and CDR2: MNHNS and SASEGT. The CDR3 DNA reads TGTGCCAGCAGAGAGGACAGGGGCCATTCACCCCTCCACTTT. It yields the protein CASREDRGHSPLHF.

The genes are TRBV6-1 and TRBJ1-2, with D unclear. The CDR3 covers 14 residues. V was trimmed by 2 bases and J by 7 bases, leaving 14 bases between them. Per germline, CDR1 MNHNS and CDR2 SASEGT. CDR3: CASSELLGYGGYTF. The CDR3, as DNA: TGTGCCAGCAGTGAACTTCTGGGATATGGTGGCTACACCTTC.